The 20 T cell receptor beta chains below all came from one sample that was sequenced in a study of OX40 agonist ivuxolimab in advanced cancers. Sequenced by immunoSEQ multiplex PCR; TCRdb stores in-frame clones only, minus some. The sample comprises over 45,000 clones, nearly 95% of which are singletons, and roughly 18% rests with the top ten. This specimen consisted of CD4+ or CD8+ T cells sorted from blood, obtained in a trial of the OX40 agonist ivuxolimab. The receptors were gathered from an adult with an advanced solid tumor such as melanoma, head and neck, liver or kidney cancer.

This rearrangement joins TRBV9 to TRBJ2-2, with 10 bases lining up with TRBD1. Germline CDR1 and CDR2: SGDLS and YYNGEE. This CDR3 region has 16 residues. V shed 4 bases and J 3 bases; nucleotides not matched to a gene: 6. The CDR3 nucleotides are TGTGCCAGCAGCCCGCGACAGGGGGCCTACACCGGGGAGCTGTTTTTT. Translation gives CASSPRQGAYTGELFF. Full variable domain (remainder filled in from reference TRBV9 and TRBJ2-2): DSGVTQTPKHLITATGQRVTLRCSPRSGDLSVYWYQQSLDQGLQFLIQYYNGEERAKGNILERFSAQQFPDLHSELNLSSLELGDSALYFCASSPRQGAYTGELFFGEGSRLTVL.

The chain employs TRBV27 and TRBJ2-7; 7 nucleotides match TRBD1. The CDR3 covers 14 residues. Losses at the gene ends were 5 bases for V and 3 bases for J; bases not matched to a gene: 7. Germline CDR1 MNHEY, CDR2 SMNVEV (reference sequence). The CDR3: CASSARDSYYEQYF. In nucleotides, the CDR3 is TGTGCCAGCAGTGCCAGGGACAGTTACTACGAGCAGTACTTC.

V is TRBV27 and J is TRBJ2-1, with 7 bases lining up with TRBD1. CDR1 MNHEY and CDR2 SMNVEV come from the germline V gene (reference sequence). V gave up 7 bases and J gave up 1 base; unmatched junction bases: 7. This CDR3 contains 15 residues. CDR3 amino acids: CASTRTGGSYNEQFF. CDR3 DNA sequence: TGTGCCAGCACCCGGACAGGTGGGTCCTACAATGAGCAGTTCTTC.

The genes are TRBV4-3 and TRBJ2-3; D tentatively reads TRBD1 or TRBD2 (5 bases each). The CDR3 extends over 15 amino acids. Trimming cost V 1 base and J 2 bases, with 10 bases left between them. Germline-derived CDR1 and CDR2 are LGHNA and YSLEER. The CDR3 protein is CASSQVTGPTDTQYF. In nucleotides, the CDR3 is TGCGCCAGCAGCCAAGTAACGGGGCCCACAGATACGCAGTATTTT.

The chain employs TRBV19 and TRBJ2-2, with TRBD1 as a possible D gene (6 bases). V was shortened by 6 bases and J by 5 bases, with 10 bases between the two germline ends. Germline loops: CDR1 LNHDA, CDR2 SQIVND (reference sequence). The CDR3 consists of 13 residues. The CDR3 is CASSLGGTGELFF. The CDR3 coding sequence is TGTGCCAGTAGCCTAGGGGGAACCGGGGAGCTGTTTTTT. Drawing the rest from reference TRBV19 and TRBJ2-2, the complete variable domain is DGGITQSPKYLFRKEGQNVTLSCEQNLNHDAMYWYRQDPGQGLRLIYYSQIVNDFQKGDIAEGYSVSREKKESFPLTVTSAQKNPTAFYLCASSLGGTGELFFGEGSRLTVL.

CDR3 residues: CASSLEGLAGLNWAYEQYF. The DNA of the CDR3 is TGTGCCAGCAGCTTAGAAGGACTAGCGGGACTAAATTGGGCCTACGAGCAGTACTTC. The rearrangement joins TRBV7-2 to TRBJ2-7; 12 bases agree with TRBD2. The ends lost 1 base at V and 2 bases at J; junction bases unmatched: 12. Germline CDR1 is SGHTA and CDR2 is FQGNSA. This CDR3 has 19 residues.

This clone was seen once. V usage is TRBV4-1 and J usage is TRBJ2-7, with 9 bases that match TRBD2. Germline V gene data show CDR1 as MGHRA and CDR2 as YSYEKL. This CDR3 contains 16 residues. V lost 1 base to trimming and J lost 4 bases; unmatched junction nucleotides: 8. The CDR3 sequence: CASSQGGGLAYYEQYF. The DNA of the CDR3 is TGCGCCAGCAGCCAAGGGGGCGGACTAGCGTATTACGAGCAGTACTTC.

The chain links TRBV13 to TRBJ2-2, with D uncertain. V lost 5 bases to trimming and J lost 2 bases, with 3 bases between them. The CDR3 covers 12 residues. CDR1 PRHDT and CDR2 FYEKMQ come from the germline V gene (reference sequence). The CDR3 protein is CASSHNTGELFF. CDR3 sequence (DNA): TGTGCCAGCAGCCATAACACCGGGGAGCTGTTTTTT. The variable domain in full, completed from reference TRBV13 and TRBJ2-2, reads AAGVIQSPRHLIKEKRETATLKCYPIPRHDTVYWYQQGPGQDPQFLISFYEKMQSDKGSIPDRFSAQQFSDYHSELNMSSLELGDSALYFCASSHNTGELFFGEGSRLTVL.

V is TRBV21-1 and J is TRBJ2-1; the D call TRBD2 from the table was never checked on the DNA. TRBV21-1 is a pseudogene locus. The CDR3 spans 13 residues. The DNA for the CDR3 is TGTGCCAGTGCAGCGGGAGAGGCTAATGAGCAGTTCTTC. Translating gives CASAAGEANEQFF.

Written as DNA, the CDR3 is TGTGCCAGCAGTTCGGTAGCGGGAGTTCGTAATGAGCAGTTCTTC. Its translation is CASSSVAGVRNEQFF. The chain uses TRBV13 and TRBJ2-1, with 9 bases fitting TRBD2. There are 15 residues in the CDR3. V lost 6 bases to trimming and J lost 7 bases; unmatched junction nucleotides: 10. Germline CDR1 and CDR2: PRHDT and FYEKMQ (reference sequence).

The chain uses TRBV29-1 and TRBJ2-7, with 7 nucleotides matching TRBD1. From germline, CDR1 is SQVTM and CDR2 ANQGSEA. This CDR3 is built from 13 residues. V shed 3 bases and J 7 bases; nucleotides not matched to a gene: 9. The CDR3 coding sequence is TGCAGCGTTGATGGGACAGAGCTACGAGAGCAGTACTTC. The encoded protein is CSVDGTELREQYF.

The rearrangement links TRBV7-2 to TRBJ2-1; a weak D match, TRBD2 (6 bases). Trimming pared 7 bases from V and 2 bases from J, leaving 18 bases between. Germline CDR1 is SGHTA and CDR2 is FQGNSA. This CDR3 is built from 16 residues. Written as DNA, the CDR3 is TGTGCCAGCACCCGTGACGGGAGAGGCACCTACAATGAGCAGTTCTTC. It specifies CASTRDGRGTYNEQFF.

The V gene is TRBV13, the J gene TRBJ2-3, with 8 bases identical to TRBD1. The CDR3 spans 15 residues. Germline V lookup: CDR1 PRHDT, CDR2 FYEKMQ (reference sequence). V trimming: 5 bases; J trimming: 2 bases; junction bases outside the gene matches: 6. CDR3 residues: CASSPGTGNTDTQYF. The CDR3 DNA reads as TGTGCCAGCAGCCCTGGGACAGGCAACACAGATACGCAGTATTTT.

J is TRBJ1-4 and V is TRBV19; D unresolved. The germline V gene encodes CDR1 LNHDA and CDR2 SQIVND (reference sequence). The CDR3 is 14 residues long. V gave up 5 bases and J gave up 0 bases, with 7 bases separating them. CDR3 sequence: CASSLLATNEKLFF. The CDR3 DNA is TGTGCCAGTAGTCTTCTTGCAACTAATGAAAAACTGTTTTTT.

The V gene is TRBV7-9, the J gene TRBJ2-1, with 7 bases that match TRBD2. CDR3 length: 16 amino acids. Germline V gene sequence: CDR1 SEHNR, CDR2 FQNEAQ (reference sequence). With 5 bases clipped from V and 4 bases from J, the junction kept 11 bases outside the gene matches. This CDR3 is CASSPPSGVLYNEQFF. CDR3 nucleotides: TGTGCCAGCAGCCCGCCTAGCGGAGTTTTATACAATGAGCAGTTCTTC.

The rearrangement links TRBV28 to TRBJ2-7; D possibly corresponds to TRBD2 (5 bases). The V and J ends lost 7 bases and 0 bases respectively, with 16 bases between them. This CDR3 has 15 residues. In germline, CDR1 is MDHEN, CDR2 SYDVKM. CDR3 sequence (DNA): TGTGCCAGCACTGGGGATAGCGCTAGCTCCTACGAGCAGTACTTC. Translated: CASTGDSASSYEQYF.

The rearrangement links TRBV7-8 to TRBJ2-1; 13 positions match TRBD2. The CDR3 covers 19 residues. V lost 4 bases to trimming and J lost 4 bases; unmatched junction nucleotides: 13. The germline V gene encodes CDR1 SGHVS and CDR2 FQNEAQ. The chain's CDR3 is CASSSRLAGGRIFYNEQFF. The CDR3 coding sequence is TGTGCCAGCAGCTCCAGACTAGCGGGAGGCCGCATTTTTTACAATGAGCAGTTCTTC.

The CDR3, as DNA: TGCGCCAGCAGCCAAGGGGCAGGGAGCTCCTACGAGCAGTACTTC. Translating gives CASSQGAGSSYEQYF. The rearrangement joins TRBV4-1 to TRBJ2-7; D tentatively fits TRBD1 or TRBD2 (5 bases each). V was shortened by 1 base and J by 0 bases, with 10 bases between the two germline ends. Germline V gene lookup returns CDR1 MGHRA and CDR2 YSYEKL. The CDR3 spans 15 residues.

The chain carries TRBV4-3 and TRBJ1-3; D ambiguous. This CDR3 region has 15 residues. CDR1 and CDR2 (germline): LGHNA, YSLEER. V was clipped by 2 bases and J by 4 bases, with 12 bases between them. The CDR3 nucleotides read TGCGCCAGCAGCCAAACGAGGAGTGCAGGAAACACCATATATTTT. This sequence encodes CASSQTRSAGNTIYF.

The J gene is TRBJ2-5, the V gene TRBV5-1; D might be TRBD1 (5 bases). The germline V gene encodes CDR1 SGHRS and CDR2 YFSETQ. The CDR3 is made up of 16 amino acids. The ends were cut back, 0 bases at V and 1 base at J, with 13 bases in the middle. CDR3 protein: CASSLVGTGFQETQYF. Here the CDR3 DNA reads TGCGCCAGCAGCTTGGTGGGTACAGGTTTCCAAGAGACCCAGTACTTC.